The 23 T cell receptor beta chains reported below all come from one sample, sequenced in a study of shared clonotypes between healthy human individuals. Sequenced by immunoSEQ multiplex PCR; TCRdb stores in-frame clones only, minus some. The sample lists 2.5 million or so clones, over 85% occurring once. The sequenced material came from naive CD4+ T cells sorted from blood. Described subset: CD45RA+ positively selected. The receptors here all came from a man between 18 and 35 years old in good health.

The V call is TRBV4-3, the J call TRBJ2-7; D unclear. Trimming cost V 0 bases and J 0 bases, with 9 bases left between them. Germline-derived CDR1 and CDR2 are LGHNA and YSLEER. The CDR3 consists of 15 residues. CDR3 DNA: TGCGCCAGCAGCCAAGACTATCAGCCCTCCTACGAGCAGTACTTC. Its protein product is CASSQDYQPSYEQYF.

The rearrangement links TRBV6-5 to TRBJ1-1; the D is unclear. V lost 4 bases to trimming and J lost 2 bases, with 11 bases between them. Germline V gene data show CDR1 as MNHEY and CDR2 as SVGAGI. The length of the CDR3 is 14 residues. The CDR3 coding sequence is TGTGCCAGCAGTTTTTCCACAGCAAACACTGAAGCTTTCTTT. It encodes CASSFSTANTEAFF.

Points on this clone: Compared with germline, one end of the junction differs, possibly owing to a read error. This chain uses TRBV5-8 with TRBJ2-5; 11 nucleotides line up with TRBD2. This CDR3 spans 15 amino acids. CDR1 SGHTS and CDR2 YDEGEE come from the germline V gene. The CDR3 here is CASRPGLADQEAQYF. The CDR3 DNA sequence: TGTGCCAGCAGGCCGGGACTAGCGGACCAAGAGGCCCAGTACTTC.

The chain recombines TRBV7-8 with TRBJ1-5; no clear D. This CDR3 is built from 19 residues. Germline V gene sequence: CDR1 SGHVS, CDR2 FQNEAQ. V dropped 4 bases and J dropped 0 bases, with 22 bases sitting between them. CDR3 sequence (DNA): TGTGCCAGCAGCTCCGACCCACCCAGATACCCTCCTAGCAATCAGCCCCAGCATTTT. It encodes CASSSDPPRYPPSNQPQHF.

The J gene is TRBJ2-5, the V gene TRBV6-1, with D possibly matching TRBD2 (5 bases). The J call is doubtful: the DNA matches TRBJ2-7 better. Per germline, CDR1 MNHNS and CDR2 SASEGT. The CDR3 has 12 amino acids. CDR3 sequence reads: CASEGLSYEQYF. The CDR3 nucleotides read TGTGCCAGCGAGGGTCTTTCCTACGAGCAGTACTTC.

This chain uses TRBV1 with TRBJ2-7; the tabulated D call, TRBD2, remains unverified against the DNA. TRBV1 is assigned pseudogene status. This CDR3 has 15 residues. CDR3 loop: CTSSRAGGESYEQYF. The CDR3 DNA follows: TGCACCAGCAGCCGAGCGGGGGGGGAGTCCTACGAGCAGTACTTC.

This chain uses TRBV19 with TRBJ1-2; 7 nucleotides agree with TRBD1. Germline CDR1 and CDR2: LNHDA and SQIVND (reference sequence). The V and J ends lost 7 bases and 3 bases, in that order; junction bases with no gene match: 8. The CDR3 runs 14 residues. This CDR3 reads CASNRRTGDYGYTF. In DNA, the CDR3 is TGTGCCAGTAATCGCCGGACAGGAGACTATGGCTACACCTTC.

Turning to this clone: The sample has other DNA sequences that encode this CDR3 too. J is TRBJ1-1 and V is TRBV5-4; D unclear. This CDR3 is 11 amino acids long. Germline V lookup: CDR1 SGHNT, CDR2 YYREEE (reference sequence). The ends were cut back, 5 bases at V and 0 bases at J, with 2 bases in the middle. The CDR3 region has the DNA TGTGCCAGCAGTGTGAACACTGAAGCTTTCTTT. As protein: CASSVNTEAFF.

The genes are TRBV7-2 and TRBJ1-3; D is undetermined. V dropped 1 base and J dropped 3 bases, with 10 bases sitting between them. Germline V gene data show CDR1 as SGHTA and CDR2 as FQGNSA. The CDR3 is 15 amino acids. The CDR3 here is CASSLVSGSGNTIYF. The CDR3 nucleotides read TGTGCCAGCAGCTTAGTAAGCGGGAGTGGAAACACCATATATTTT.

The V gene is TRBV11-2, the J gene TRBJ2-5, with 8 bases aligning to TRBD1. The CDR3 is 19 amino acids. Trimming took 5 bases from V and 1 from J; bases not matched to a gene: 18. Germline CDR1 SGHAT, CDR2 FQNNGV. In nucleotides, the CDR3 is TGTGCCAGCAGCATCGGGAAGACAGGGGCAATAAATTCCCAAGAGACCCAGTACTTC. It yields the protein CASSIGKTGAINSQETQYF.

The chain uses TRBV6-6 and TRBJ2-5; D not resolved. CDR1 and CDR2 (germline): MNHNY, SVGAGI (reference sequence). This CDR3 contains 14 residues. Trimming stripped 0 bases from V and 4 bases from J, with 9 bases between. CDR3: CASSYSHMRETQYF. The DNA of the CDR3 is TGTGCCAGCAGTTACTCCCATATGAGAGAGACCCAGTACTTC.

V and J are TRBV6-1 and TRBJ1-2; TRBD1 aligns across 11 bases. The V gene end was trimmed by 6 bases and the J gene end by 6 bases; junction bases not matched to a gene: 9. CDR1 and CDR2 (germline): MNHNS, SASEGT. CDR3 length equals 15 residues. The chain's CDR3 is CASSQDRGQFDGYTF. The CDR3 DNA follows: TGTGCCAGCAGCCAGGACAGGGGGCAATTCGATGGCTACACCTTC.

This clone was observed a handful of times. V is TRBV28 and J is TRBJ2-2; no clear D gene. V lost 8 bases and J 0 bases, leaving 4 bases between the germline ends. The CDR3 runs 12 residues. The V gene's germline CDR1 is MDHEN and CDR2 SYDVKM. CDR3 region: CASESNTGELFF. In DNA, the CDR3 is TGTGCCAGCGAATCGAACACCGGGGAGCTGTTTTTT.

J is TRBJ1-5 and V is TRBV21-1; the table's TRBD1 call for D was not verified on the DNA. TRBV21-1 counts as a pseudogene. The CDR3 is made up of 16 amino acids. DNA for the CDR3: TGTGCCAGCAGCAAGCTCACCTCCAGGGGGTATCAGCCCCAGCATTTT. It encodes CASSKLTSRGYQPQHF.

The chain carries TRBV4-3 and TRBJ1-2; D not resolved. Germline CDR1 is LGHNA and CDR2 is YSLEER. The CDR3 has 16 residues. Trimming removed 1 base from V and 4 bases from J, with 16 bases in between. This CDR3 is CASSQVVLHGLYGYTF. Written as DNA, the CDR3 is TGCGCCAGCAGCCAAGTGGTACTGCACGGCCTCTATGGCTACACCTTC.

This clone has a single count. This chain uses TRBV7-2 with TRBJ1-1, with D hard to call. The CDR3 length is 12 residues. V was shortened by 10 bases and J by 2 bases, with 11 bases between the two germline ends. CDR1 and CDR2 from the germline V gene are SGHTA and FQGNSA. The CDR3 bases are TGTGCCACCGGAGGGAGAAACACTGAAGCTTTCTTT. Translating it yields CATGGRNTEAFF.

The sample holds one count of this clone. The V gene is TRBV30, the J gene TRBJ2-5; TRBD2 aligns across 11 bases. With V trimmed by 4 bases and J by 5 bases, 12 bases remained unmatched. This CDR3 contains 16 residues. Germline assignment: CDR1 GTSNPN and CDR2 SVGIG (reference sequence). CDR3 nucleotides: TGTGCCTGGACCACTGGACTAGCGGGTAGGGGGGAGACCCAGTACTTC. Translated: CAWTTGLAGRGETQYF.

The chain employs TRBV5-4 and TRBJ2-3, with 10 bases identical to TRBD2. From germline, CDR1 is SGHNT and CDR2 YYREEE (reference sequence). The CDR3 length is 17 residues. The V segment lost 0 bases and the J segment 3 bases; nucleotides outside the gene matches: 7. The CDR3 sequence is CASSLVAASGGTDTQYF. The CDR3 DNA sequence: TGTGCCAGCAGCTTGGTGGCCGCTAGCGGGGGTACAGATACGCAGTATTTT.

J is TRBJ2-7 and V is TRBV10-2; D not certain. Trimming took off 0 bases at V and 4 bases at J, with 16 bases between the two ends. CDR1 and CDR2 from the germline V gene are WSHSY and SAAADI. This CDR3 is built from 16 residues. The DNA of the CDR3 is TGCGCCAGCAGTGAGTCGACTCCAGGAAACGGTTACGAGCAGTACTTC. Encoded protein: CASSESTPGNGYEQYF.

The chain joins TRBV6-5 to TRBJ2-5; D is possibly TRBD1 or TRBD2 (7 bases each). The germline V gene has CDR1 MNHEY and CDR2 SVGAGI. The CDR3 sequence is 13 residues long. V lost 6 bases, J lost 11 bases, and 19 bases lay in between. In DNA, the CDR3 is TGTGCCAGCAGCCCTAGGGCAGGGGGGGAGCAGTACTTC. Translating gives CASSPRAGGEQYF.

The genes are TRBV11-3 and TRBJ1-6; D remains ambiguous. Germline V lookup: CDR1 SGHNT, CDR2 YENEEA. V lost 0 bases, J lost 6 bases, and 6 bases lay in between. CDR3 length equals 14 residues. The CDR3 DNA reads as TGTGCCAGCAGCTTAGATCATCCTAATTCACCCCTCCACTTT. Translation gives CASSLDHPNSPLHF. Full variable domain (missing parts from reference TRBV11-3 and TRBJ1-6): EAGVVQSPRYKIIEKKQPVAFWCNPISGHNTLYWYLQNLGQGPELLIRYENEEAVDDSQLPKDRFSAERLKGVDSTLKIQPAELGDSAVYLCASSLDHPNSPLHFGNGTRLTVT.

The V gene is TRBV4-1, the J gene TRBJ2-1; D ambiguous. Trimming shortened V by 0 bases and J by 7 bases, and 13 bases separated the two germline ends. Germline lookup yields CDR1 MGHRA and CDR2 YSYEKL. The CDR3 spans 15 residues. Here the CDR3 reads CASSQDLLPLNEQFF. For the CDR3, the DNA is TGCGCCAGCAGCCAAGATCTACTGCCCTTGAATGAGCAGTTCTTC.

This sequence joins TRBV14 and TRBJ2-3, with TRBD2 matching over 11 bases. Germline-derived CDR1 and CDR2 are SGHDN and FVKESK. This CDR3 is built from 15 residues. J gave up 4 bases and V 4 bases, and 4 bases lay outside the gene matches. This CDR3 reads CASSPGLAGPDTQYF. CDR3 bases: TGTGCCAGCAGCCCCGGACTAGCGGGCCCAGATACGCAGTATTTT.